A selection of T cell receptor beta chains follows, all from one sample in a study of blood T cell repertoires in COVID-19. The data were produced by immunoSEQ multiplex PCR, yet TCRdb's version contains in-frame clones alone and is incomplete. This sample has about 120,000 clones, with approximately 84% found just once. Source material: peripheral blood. These receptors all come from a man in his sixties or seventies with active or convalescent COVID-19. CDR3s include the opening cysteine and the closing phenylalanine or tryptophan.

v_call cdr3_aa
TRBV3-1/TRBV3-2 CASSQGAGLTNSPLHF
TRBV19 CASSPRTGPTRGTEAFF
TRBV5-6 CASSFSGSNTEAFF
TRBV12-3/TRBV12-4 CASSPGQGALRSF
TRBV29-1 CSVVRGPNTEAFF
TRBV5-1 CASSSGQGNYGYTF
TRBV18 CASSGQFSEKLFF
TRBV6-5 CASRTGQGTTEAFF
TRBV12-5 CASGIPTGPNSNQPQHF
TRBV3-1/TRBV3-2 CASSQGAGGSYNEQFF
TRBV7-3 CASSLSGGVGYTF
TRBV7-2 CASSSAGTGNTEAFF
TRBV7-2 CASSRAGIRETQYF
TRBV4-3 CASSQEGINYGYTF
TRBV5-1 CASSPWGGTSGNTGELFF
TRBV28 CASGESGRGYEQYF
TRBV21-1 CASRESSGGLETQYF
TRBV9 CASGTGANTKGYTF
TRBV21-1 CASSTPREPRINEQFF
TRBV5-1 CASSFGGGTGGNEQYF
TRBV3-1/TRBV3-2 CASSQDSSRPRSYEQYF
TRBV5-1 CASSHRLAGVTDTQYF
TRBV19 CASSPRDRAADTQYF
TRBV28 CASSRQGRYGYTF
TRBV14 CASSQVGTVSPLHF
TRBV27 CASSLSGYEQYF
TRBV19 CASSIARGETQYF
TRBV5-1 CASSPGDRANQPQHF
TRBV10-3 CAISDSGEAGYTF
TRBV6-2/TRBV6-3 CASSYNRGSNQPQHF
TRBV2 CASREDRDGYTF
TRBV7-9 CASSLASFPETQYF
TRBV14 CASSQEMGTVYNEQFF
TRBV7-8 CASSLLGTYTGELFF
TRBV5-4 CASSSQTANTEAFF
TRBV18 CASSPTGTGITDTQYF
TRBV11-2 CASSLGQGRNYGYTF
TRBV30 CAWSPHTGGFTEAFF
TRBV30 CAWSDYPYPRSGNTEAFF
TRBV6-4 CASVGTNPPRQYF
TRBV19 CASSITHRGPGNTIYF
TRBV7-3 CASSYAGTSPSDEQFF
TRBV6-2/TRBV6-3 CASSYSRSVAGGPGETQYF
TRBV5-4 CASSAHRRSGRSTDTQYF
TRBV7-2 CASSLMLPKQGTYNSPLHF
TRBV5-4 CASSPTSGSGPNEQFF
TRBV5-4 CASRLAGGRLDEQYF
TRBV6-2/TRBV6-3 CASSYTAGVDGYTF
TRBV18 CASSYRQGVNSPLHF
TRBV24-1 CATGTNNSAGRPQHF
TRBV15 CATSVGGGQLNEKLFF
TRBV30 CAWSAQDTQYF
TRBV25-1 CASSEVEGYEQYF